The 21 T cell receptor beta chains listed next were all sequenced from one sample in a study. TCRdb re-called the RT-PCR reads with MiXCR, one entry per CDR3 protein. Here the sample spans fewer than 800,000 distinct CDR3 sequences, approximately 15% being singletons. The specimen sequenced was memory CD4+ T cells from blood. The receptors were gathered from a female donor in good health, serving as a healthy control.

The chain joins TRBV20-1 to TRBJ2-1; D might be TRBD1 (6 bases). The V and J ends lost 6 bases and 6 bases respectively, with 21 bases between them. The CDR3 spans 15 residues. The germline V gene has CDR1 DFQATT and CDR2 SNEGSKA (reference sequence). The CDR3 loop reads CSASSRNRVGNEQFF. The CDR3, as DNA: TGCAGTGCCAGTAGTAGGAACAGGGTTGGCAATGAGCAGTTCTTC.

This rearrangement joins TRBV4-2 to TRBJ2-1, with TRBD2 identical over 8 bases. The CDR3 loop spans 17 amino acids. Per germline, CDR1 LGHNA and CDR2 YNFKEQ. The trim removed 0 bases at V and 6 bases at J, leaving 10 bases unmatched. CDR3 region: CASSQEAGRADCNEQFF. CDR3 coding DNA: TGTGCCAGCAGCCAAGAGGCCGGGAGGGCCGATTGCAATGAGCAGTTCTTC.

V usage is TRBV7-9 and J usage is TRBJ2-1, with a weak D call TRBD2 (6 bases). V lost 3 bases to trimming and J lost 12 bases, with 9 bases between them. Germline CDR1 is SEHNR and CDR2 is FQNEAQ (reference sequence). The CDR3 runs 11 residues. The CDR3, as DNA: TGTGCCAGCAGCTTGGGGGAGGCGCAGTTCTTC. This gives the protein CASSLGEAQFF.

This clonotype came up many times. This chain uses TRBV10-3 with TRBJ1-2, with 8 bases that match TRBD1. This CDR3 is built from 14 residues. From germline, CDR1 is ENHRY and CDR2 SYGVKD. The V segment lost 0 bases and the J segment 8 bases; nucleotides outside the gene matches: 5. In DNA, the CDR3 is TGTGCCATCAGTGAGTCTCCGGACAGGGTCGGCTACACCTTC. It codes for CAISESPDRVGYTF.

This rearrangement joins TRBV20-1 to TRBJ2-1, with D uncertain. V was pared by 3 bases and J by 7 bases, with 10 bases between. This CDR3 is 12 amino acids long. Germline V gene sequence: CDR1 DFQATT, CDR2 SNEGSKA (reference sequence). The CDR3 region is CSARTTGNEQFF. Here the CDR3 DNA reads TGCAGTGCTAGGACGACTGGGAATGAGCAGTTCTTC.

This clonotype was recorded at least ten times. The rearrangement joins TRBV12-3 or TRBV12-4 to TRBJ1-2; TRBD1 is a possible D gene (5 bases). The CDR3 consists of 15 residues. Trimming left V 5 bases short and J 6 bases short, with 19 bases between. Here the CDR3 reads CASSPTVGGSDGYTF. CDR3 bases: TGTGCCAGCAGTCCAACCGTTGGGGGGAGTGATGGCTACACCTTC.

This clonotype has a handful of counts. The chain combines TRBV27 with TRBJ2-7, with D tentatively TRBD1 (6 bases). The germline V gene encodes CDR1 MNHEY and CDR2 SMNVEV (reference sequence). V was clipped by 2 bases and J by 2 bases, with 19 bases between them. The CDR3 extends over 17 amino acids. The CDR3, as DNA: TGTGCCAGCAGTTTAACCCCGGACAGAAGGAATACCTACGAGCAGTACTTC. This encodes CASSLTPDRRNTYEQYF.

This clonotype has just a few counts. V is TRBV10-3 and J is TRBJ2-3; D is perhaps TRBD1 or TRBD2 (5 bases each). Per germline, CDR1 ENHRY and CDR2 SYGVKD. This CDR3 has 13 residues. Trimming removed 7 bases at V and 4 bases at J, with 12 bases between. As DNA, the CDR3 is TGTGCCATCACTCGGGACCAACCAGATACGCAGTATTTT. It is translated as CAITRDQPDTQYF.

Ten or more counts support this clonotype. The V and J genes are TRBV4-1 and TRBJ1-3, with no clear D. V dropped 8 bases and J dropped 0 bases, with 5 bases sitting between them. Germline CDR1 is MGHRA and CDR2 is YSYEKL. The CDR3 length is 12 residues. The CDR3: CASRGSGNTIYF. The CDR3 region has the DNA TGCGCCAGCCGGGGCTCTGGAAACACCATATATTTT.

CDR3 nucleotide sequence: TGTGCCAGCAGCTTCCAACAGGGGGAGAATCAGCCCCAGCATTTT. This gives the protein CASSFQQGENQPQHF. The genes are TRBV7-2 and TRBJ1-5; 8 nucleotides match TRBD1. The CDR3 covers 15 residues. The germline V gene has CDR1 SGHTA and CDR2 FQGNSA. Trimming removed 3 bases from V and 4 bases from J; junction bases left unmatched: 5.

This clonotype has only a few counts. V usage is TRBV20-1 and J usage is TRBJ1-2, with 8 bases matching TRBD1. Germline CDR1 and CDR2: DFQATT and SNEGSKA (reference sequence). This CDR3 is 13 amino acids long. Trimming removed 1 base from V and 4 bases from J; junction bases left unmatched: 2. The CDR3 sequence is CSARVGTGYGYTF. The CDR3 coding sequence is TGCAGTGCTAGAGTGGGGACAGGCTATGGCTACACCTTC.

The chain has TRBV6-1 and TRBJ2-7; 10 bases fit TRBD1. Trimming removed 7 bases from V and 2 bases from J; junction bases left unmatched: 8. The CDR3 has 15 amino acids. The germline CDR1 and CDR2 sequences are MNHNS and SASEGT. CDR3 nucleotide sequence: TGTGCCAGCACCCGCTCCGGGACAGGGGCCTACGAGCAGTACTTC. It yields the protein CASTRSGTGAYEQYF.

The genes are TRBV6-6 and TRBJ1-1, with D unclear. The germline V and J ends were trimmed by 0 bases and 5 bases, with 7 bases remaining between them. The germline V gene has CDR1 MNHNY and CDR2 SVGAGI (reference sequence). CDR3 size: 13 residues. CDR3 amino acids: CASSYSIETEAFF. CDR3 coding DNA: TGTGCCAGCAGTTACTCTATAGAGACTGAAGCTTTCTTT.

V and J are TRBV20-1 and TRBJ1-6, with D possibly being TRBD1 (5 bases). The CDR3 length is 13 residues. Germline V gene lookup returns CDR1 DFQATT and CDR2 SNEGSKA (reference sequence). V shed 6 bases and J shed 5 bases, with 11 bases lying between them. CDR3 residues: CSAKGTNNSPLHF. The CDR3 nucleotides are TGCAGTGCCAAGGGGACGAATAATTCACCCCTCCACTTT.

This clonotype came up many times. The rearrangement links TRBV6-6 to TRBJ2-7; 12 positions match TRBD2. J was trimmed by 0 bases and V by 5 bases; bases with no gene match: 11. Germline values: CDR1 MNHNY, CDR2 SVGAGI (reference sequence). This CDR3 spans 18 amino acids. CDR3 sequence: CASSPLGLAGYNSYEQYF. For the CDR3, the DNA is TGTGCCAGCAGTCCGTTAGGACTAGCGGGATATAACTCCTACGAGCAGTACTTC.

Many counts were recorded for this clonotype. V gene TRBV6-5 combines with J gene TRBJ2-3; perhaps TRBD2 as D (6 bases). V was shortened by 6 bases and J by 4 bases, with 23 bases between the two germline ends. Germline values: CDR1 MNHEY, CDR2 SVGAGI. CDR3 size: 17 residues. The CDR3 reads CASSPRNVLATADTQYF. The DNA for the CDR3 is TGTGCCAGCAGCCCGCGAAACGTTCTAGCGACAGCAGATACGCAGTATTTT.

V and J are TRBV12-3 or TRBV12-4 and TRBJ2-1; D unclear. The V and J ends lost 6 bases and 3 bases respectively, with 15 bases between them. The CDR3 has 15 amino acids. The CDR3: CASRTGDAYYNEQFF. CDR3 in DNA: TGTGCCAGCAGAACGGGCGACGCTTACTACAATGAGCAGTTCTTC.

This clonotype has only a few counts. The gene calls are TRBV9 and TRBJ2-1; no definite D call. The CDR3 has 14 residues. Germline V gene data show CDR1 as SGDLS and CDR2 as YYNGEE. Trimming left V 3 bases short and J 8 bases short, with 15 bases between. CDR3 sequence reads: CASSAQIGRYEQFF. As DNA, the CDR3 is TGTGCCAGCAGCGCTCAGATCGGGCGTTATGAGCAGTTCTTC.

The rearrangement uses TRBV5-1 and TRBJ1-4; unclear D gene. Germline assignment: CDR1 SGHRS and CDR2 YFSETQ. The CDR3 runs 13 residues. V lost 0 bases and J 6 bases, leaving 6 bases between the germline ends. This CDR3 is CASSLDKYEKLFF. The DNA for the CDR3 is TGCGCCAGCAGCTTGGACAAGTATGAAAAACTGTTTTTT.

The sample holds many counts of this clonotype. The chain links TRBV7-8 to TRBJ2-1, with TRBD2 matching 11 bases. Trimming at V came to 2 bases and at J to 8 bases, leaving 5 bases not matched to a gene. There are 15 residues in the CDR3. Germline CDR1 and CDR2: SGHVS and FQNEAQ. CDR3 DNA: TGTGCCAGCAGCTTAACTAGCGGGAGAAGGTATGAGCAGTTCTTC. The encoded protein is CASSLTSGRRYEQFF.

The chain links TRBV7-2 to TRBJ1-1; D gene ambiguous. The ends were cut back, 6 bases at V and 10 bases at J, with 15 bases in the middle. Germline CDR1 reads SGHTA; CDR2 reads FQGNSA. CDR3 length: 12 residues. The CDR3, as DNA: TGTGCCAGCAGTTTCGGTCAACAGCTAGCTTTCTTT. It codes for CASSFGQQLAFF.